This paragraph covers one T cell receptor (beta chain) sequence. This clonotype was counted ten times or more. Its antigen is unknown. The input lacks base qualities; no much larger clone sits a single base away. The source of the sample is a study of patients and donors after allogeneic stem cell transplantation (dated by TCRdb to the early 2020s). Libraries were made using RT-PCR. These reads were obtained on a NextSeq 550. TCRdb redid the processing of the public reads, applying fastp at Q25 and MiXCR, and retained in-frame beta chains. Entries that share a CDR3 protein sequence are merged under the most common genes and DNA. A total of 9,000 to 10,000 distinct CDR3 sequences appear in this sample, 5.9% of them only once. Of the sample, about 24% falls within the top ten clones. The germline V gene (reference sequence) provides CDR1 SEHNR and CDR2 FQNEAQ. Trimming at the junction amounts to 1 base on V and 5 bases on J, and the germline ends lie 17 bases apart. The CDR3, cysteine through phenylalanine, is 17 amino acids long. CDR3 DNA only is kept here, 51 bases in frame from base 1.

The TCR comes from a human donor who was either an allogeneic HSCT recipient or a stem cell or donor lymphocyte infusion donor (not recorded which). It is not recorded whose cells these are; they may come from a transplant donor. Sequencing input: blood, either unsorted or a sorted T cell fraction (not recorded which). The rearranged chain carries TRBV7-9 and TRBJ1-4; possibly the D gene is TRBD1, per 6 matching bases. The sequence in DNA is TGTGCCAGCAGCTTAGTTCGGACAGAACCTCAGAATGAAAAACTGTTTTTT. This is translated as CASSLVRTEPQNEKLFF.